This record concerns one T cell receptor beta chain sequence. Its target is not known. The data are from a study of cytomegalovirus exposure and HLA in healthy donors. Each of the donors was a healthy bone marrow donor. Germline lookup yields CDR1 LNHDA and CDR2 SQIVND (reference sequence). V gave up 0 bases and J gave up 0 bases, with 5 bases separating them. The CDR3 runs 14 residues. 13 Jbeta primers and 60 Vbeta primers were used for the PCR. Measured with immunoSEQ multiplex PCR; TCRdb has only the in-frame clones, and not every one. The repertoire holds 100,000 to 150,000 clones, with about three quarters as singletons. Findings and caveats of the study: Based on reports, TCR beta sequences accurately predicted HLA-A and HLA-B alleles for most subjects. Reports indicated that the classifier achieved high specificity and sensitivity in diagnosing cytomegalovirus status. Within the data, a cluster of highly shared sequence variants was likely a sequencing artifact.

This receptor was identified in a woman in her sixties in good health and CMV-seropositive. The sequenced sample consisted of PBMCs. This chain connects TRBV19 to TRBJ2-5, with D uncertain. DNA for the CDR3: TGTGCCAGTAGTATAGATCTCTACCAAGAGACCCAGTACTTC. This codes for CASSIDLYQETQYF.